Following are 32 T cell receptor beta chains from one sample sequenced in a study of control samples from healthy donors and cancer patients. Produced via immunoSEQ multiplex PCR; TCRdb's table is partial and in-frame only. The repertoire holds 230,000 or so clones, with 90% to 95% as singletons. Sequencing was carried out using blood. The receptors stem from a man in his forties or fifties in good health.

In DNA, the CDR3 is TGTGCCAGCAGCGTAGGGGTTGACGGGGAGACCCAGTACTTC. Translation gives CASSVGVDGETQYF. The chain is built from TRBV9 and TRBJ2-5; no firm D call. CDR1 SGDLS and CDR2 YYNGEE come from the germline V gene. The CDR3 is made up of 14 amino acids. Trimming left V 0 bases short and J 5 bases short, with 11 bases between.

The V and J genes are TRBV19 and TRBJ2-1; D is ambiguous. This CDR3 spans 15 amino acids. The ends were cut back, 1 base at V and 8 bases at J, with 15 bases in the middle. Per the germline V gene, CDR1 is LNHDA and CDR2 is SQIVND (reference sequence). The CDR3 region is CASSIVPPRGDEQFF. DNA for the CDR3: TGTGCCAGTAGTATAGTGCCCCCAAGAGGCGATGAGCAGTTCTTC.

The rearrangement joins TRBV5-1 to TRBJ1-1; D is unresolved. This CDR3 region has 14 residues. With 0 bases removed from V and 0 bases from J, the gap between germline ends came to 6 bases. The germline CDR1 and CDR2 sequences are SGHRS and YFSETQ. In DNA form, the CDR3 reads TGCGCCAGCAGCTTGGCGGCTCTGAACACTGAAGCTTTCTTT. Translated: CASSLAALNTEAFF.

This chain uses TRBV3-1 (or the pseudogene TRBV3-2) with TRBJ2-3; 9 bases map to TRBD2. This CDR3 has 17 amino acids. Germline CDR1 and CDR2: LGHDT and YNNKEL (reference sequence). J lost 8 bases, V lost 1 base, and 13 bases had no gene match. The CDR3 DNA sequence: TGTGCCAGCAGCCAAGCCCTGCCCATTGCGGGGGGGGCTACGCAGTATTTT. It is translated as CASSQALPIAGGATQYF.

The chain has TRBV14 and TRBJ2-2; D unclear. CDR1 is SGHDN, CDR2 FVKESK, per germline. CDR3 length: 13 residues. Deletions cut 1 base from V and 6 bases from J, with 6 bases between. CDR3 protein: CASSQVISGELFF. As DNA, the CDR3 is TGTGCCAGCAGCCAAGTAATCTCCGGGGAGCTGTTTTTT.

The chain employs TRBV24-1 and TRBJ2-6, with D possibly matching TRBD1 (5 bases). The germline V gene encodes CDR1 KGHDR and CDR2 SFDVKD. Trimming took 0 bases from V and 2 from J, leaving 7 bases between them. The CDR3 totals 16 residues. The CDR3 nucleotides read TGTGCCACCAGTGATTTGAAAGGGGCTGGGGCCAACGTCCTGACTTTC. Translation: CATSDLKGAGANVLTF.

This clone was detected a few times. The chain couples TRBV11-2 to TRBJ2-7; D possibly matches TRBD1 or TRBD2 (5 bases each). Germline loops: CDR1 SGHAT, CDR2 FQNNGV. This CDR3 region has 11 residues. Trimming took off 3 bases at V and 10 bases at J, with 10 bases between the two ends. CDR3: CASSFSGPQYV. CDR3 nucleotide sequence: TGTGCCAGCAGCTTTTCGGGGCCCCAGTACGTC.

V is TRBV28 and J is TRBJ1-5; D gene ambiguous. The germline V gene has CDR1 MDHEN and CDR2 SYDVKM. V lost 5 bases and J 9 bases, leaving 11 bases between the germline ends. The CDR3 extends over 12 amino acids. The CDR3 protein is CASSRQERPQHF. The CDR3 bases are TGTGCCAGCAGTCGTCAGGAGCGGCCCCAGCATTTT.

The chain has TRBV18 and TRBJ1-4, with D tentatively TRBD1 (5 bases). The CDR3 spans 15 residues. V lost 3 bases and J 0 bases, leaving 8 bases between the germline ends. Germline V gene sequence: CDR1 KGHSH, CDR2 LQKENI. As DNA, the CDR3 is TGTGCCAGCTCACCTTCGACAGCAACTAATGAAAAACTGTTTTTT. This translates into CASSPSTATNEKLFF.

This chain joins TRBV19 and TRBJ2-1; 12 nucleotides line up with TRBD1. CDR1 is LNHDA, CDR2 SQIVND, per germline (reference sequence). Trimming removed 8 bases from V and 10 bases from J; junction bases left unmatched: 12. The CDR3 consists of 15 residues. This chain's CDR3 is CASRFRDRGLGEQFF. DNA for the CDR3: TGTGCCAGTCGATTCCGGGACAGGGGGCTTGGGGAGCAGTTCTTC.

The chain uses TRBV10-3 and TRBJ1-3; 8 bases match TRBD1. Trimming took 8 bases from V and 4 from J; bases not matched to a gene: 1. This CDR3 is built from 12 residues. Germline V CDR1 and CDR2: ENHRY, SYGVKD. The CDR3 DNA is TGTGCCATCCAGGGGGCAGGAAACACCATATATTTT. Translation: CAIQGAGNTIYF.

The chain is built from TRBV2 and TRBJ1-1, with TRBD1 matching over 7 bases. The CDR3 spans 13 residues. The trim removed 10 bases at V and 1 base at J, leaving 6 bases unmatched. CDR1 and CDR2 (germline): SNHLY, FYNNEI. As DNA, the CDR3 is TGTGCCACAAGGAGGGGGCCGAACACTGAAGCTTTCTTT. The encoded protein is CATRRGPNTEAFF. Filled out from reference TRBV2 and TRBJ1-1, the complete variable domain reads EPEVTQTPSHQVTQMGQEVILRCVPISNHLYFYWYRQILGQKVEFLVSFYNNEISEKSEIFDDQFSVERPDGSNFTLKIRSTKLEDSAMYFCATRRGPNTEAFFGQGTRLTVV.

The rearrangement uses TRBV10-3 and TRBJ1-2; D is undetermined. Germline CDR1 ENHRY, CDR2 SYGVKD. V shed 7 bases and J shed 4 bases, with 13 bases lying between them. This CDR3 has 13 residues. The DNA for the CDR3 is TGTGCCATCACCGAGAGCAGACTCTATGGCTACACCTTC. It yields the protein CAITESRLYGYTF.

V and J are TRBV19 and TRBJ1-5; 7 bases are a match to TRBD1. The CDR3 sequence is 15 residues long. Per the germline V gene, CDR1 is LNHDA and CDR2 is SQIVND (reference sequence). J gave up 0 bases and V 8 bases, and 7 bases lay outside the gene matches. The CDR3 DNA sequence: TGTGCCAGTTTCAGCGGGACAGTTAGCAATCAGCCCCAGCATTTT. Translated: CASFSGTVSNQPQHF.

This chain links TRBV4-2 with TRBJ1-2; possible D gene TRBD1, 6 bases. V lost 4 bases to trimming and J lost 2 bases, with 17 bases between them. Per the germline V gene, CDR1 is LGHNA and CDR2 is YNFKEQ. The CDR3 extends over 16 amino acids. In DNA, the CDR3 is TGTGCCAGCAGCCCCGGAGCGGGGGGCGTCAACTATGGCTACACCTTC. Translation gives CASSPGAGGVNYGYTF.

This chain links TRBV7-9 with TRBJ2-1, with D possibly matching TRBD2 (6 bases). V lost 3 bases and J 10 bases, leaving 19 bases between the germline ends. The CDR3 is 15 residues long. Germline V lookup: CDR1 SEHNR, CDR2 FQNEAQ (reference sequence). The CDR3 loop is CASSFLMKAAGEQFF. The CDR3 DNA reads TGTGCCAGCAGCTTCCTGATGAAGGCGGCGGGGGAGCAGTTCTTC.

The chain is built from TRBV19 and TRBJ1-5, with D hard to call. This CDR3 comprises 15 residues. V gave up 3 bases and J gave up 4 bases, with 13 bases separating them. CDR1 and CDR2 (germline): LNHDA, SQIVND (reference sequence). In nucleotides, the CDR3 is TGTGCCAGTAGTATTAGGGCCGTTGTTAATCAGCCCCAGCATTTT. Translation: CASSIRAVVNQPQHF.

V usage is TRBV20-1 and J usage is TRBJ1-1; unclear D gene. This CDR3 is built from 11 residues. V lost 6 bases to trimming and J lost 7 bases, with 12 bases between them. Germline V gives CDR1 DFQATT, CDR2 SNEGSKA (reference sequence). DNA of the CDR3: TGCAGTGCGGTGGGCCCCTTTGAAGCTTTCTTT. It yields the protein CSAVGPFEAFF.

V is TRBV18 and J is TRBJ2-5; the D is unclear. Looked up from germline, CDR1 is KGHSH and CDR2 is LQKENI. The CDR3 has 14 residues. V was trimmed by 6 bases and J by 5 bases, leaving 16 bases between them. CDR3: CASSPGSLGETQYF. The CDR3 nucleotides are TGTGCCAGCTCGCCCGGGTCCCTGGGGGAGACCCAGTACTTC.

This rearrangement joins TRBV20-1 to TRBJ2-7; no reliable D call. This CDR3 contains 11 residues. V lost 2 bases and J 4 bases, leaving 6 bases between the germline ends. The germline CDR1 and CDR2 sequences are DFQATT and SNEGSKA (reference sequence). This chain's CDR3 is CSARIGYEQYV. In DNA, the CDR3 is TGCAGTGCTAGAATCGGTTACGAGCAGTACGTC.

The V call is TRBV29-1, the J call TRBJ2-5; D is unresolved. The CDR3 has 11 residues. Germline CDR1 and CDR2: SQVTM and ANQGSEA. The V end was cut by 6 bases, the J end by 4 bases, with 9 bases between. The CDR3 is CSVKGRETQYF. DNA for the CDR3: TGCAGCGTCAAGGGTCGAGAGACCCAGTACTTC.

This chain connects TRBV5-1 to TRBJ1-6; 7 bases map to TRBD1. The CDR3 runs 18 residues. J was trimmed by 0 bases and V by 4 bases; bases with no gene match: 10. Germline V gene sequence: CDR1 SGHRS, CDR2 YFSETQ. In DNA form, the CDR3 reads TGCGCCAGCAGCACCGAGACAGGGACCTTCTCCTATAATTCACCCCTCCACTTT. Its protein is CASSTETGTFSYNSPLHF.

The J gene is TRBJ2-6, the V gene TRBV18; the D is unclear. The CDR3 length is 14 residues. Germline V gives CDR1 KGHSH, CDR2 LQKENI. Trimming removed 4 bases from V and 1 base from J, with 5 bases in between. CDR3 coding DNA: TGTGCCAGCTCACATAGTTCTGGGGCCAACGTCCTGACTTTC. Translation: CASSHSSGANVLTF.

J is TRBJ1-3 and V is TRBV3-1 (or the pseudogene TRBV3-2); D gene unclear. Trimming stripped 4 bases from V and 0 bases from J, with 10 bases between. From germline, CDR1 is LGHDT and CDR2 YNNKEL (reference sequence). The CDR3 loop spans 15 amino acids. The CDR3 sequence is CASSLEQNSGNTIYF. The CDR3 nucleotides read TGTGCCAGCAGCCTAGAACAGAACTCTGGAAACACCATATATTTT.

The CDR3 region is CASSWGQGYEQYF. The DNA of the CDR3 is TGTGCCAGCAGCTGGGGACAGGGGTACGAGCAGTACTTC. The gene calls are TRBV5-4 and TRBJ2-7, with 10 bases identical to TRBD1. The junction had 1 base not matched to a gene; V was cut back by 3 bases and J by 4 bases. CDR1 and CDR2 from the germline V gene are SGHNT and YYREEE (reference sequence). The CDR3 extends over 13 amino acids. The full variable domain, completed using reference TRBV5-4 and TRBJ2-7, is ETGVTQSPTHLIKTRGQQVTLRCSSQSGHNTVSWYQQALGQGPQFIFQYYREEENGRGNFPPRFSGLQFPNYSSELNVNALELDDSALYLCASSWGQGYEQYFGPGTRLTVT.

The V call is TRBV11-2, the J call TRBJ1-5; weak D call: TRBD1 (5 bases). The CDR3 is 13 residues long. CDR1 is SGHAT, CDR2 FQNNGV, per germline. V was clipped by 6 bases and J by 5 bases, with 11 bases between them. The DNA of the CDR3 is TGTGCCAGCAGTTATCAGGGTCATCAGCCCCAGCATTTT. This sequence encodes CASSYQGHQPQHF.

The J gene is TRBJ1-2, the V gene TRBV28; TRBD1 might be the D (6 bases). Trimming removed 5 bases at V and 8 bases at J, with 24 bases between. CDR1 and CDR2 (germline): MDHEN, SYDVKM. The CDR3 is made up of 16 amino acids. CDR3 in DNA: TGTGCCAGCAGTCCCCCGGGGGCGGGCGGTCTGGGGGGCTACACCTTC. Translated: CASSPPGAGGLGGYTF.

This sequence joins TRBV6-1 and TRBJ2-7; 8 nucleotides line up with TRBD1. Looked up from germline, CDR1 is MNHNS and CDR2 is SASEGT. CDR3 length: 14 residues. V lost 3 bases and J lost 4; bases outside the gene matches: 5. Written as DNA, the CDR3 is TGTGCCAGCAGTGATGCAGGGGGCGGGTACGAGCAGTACTTC. It encodes CASSDAGGGYEQYF.

The chain combines TRBV6-6 with TRBJ1-1; D uncertain. Trimming took 10 bases from V and 1 from J, leaving 10 bases between them. The CDR3 is made up of 12 amino acids. CDR1 is MNHNY and CDR2 is SVGAGI in the germline V gene (reference sequence). CDR3 amino acids: CAIIGWNTEAFF. DNA of the CDR3: TGTGCCATTATCGGGTGGAACACTGAAGCTTTCTTT.

This chain joins TRBV27 and TRBJ2-2; weak D call: TRBD2 (6 bases). This CDR3 contains 16 residues. The germline V gene has CDR1 MNHEY and CDR2 SMNVEV (reference sequence). V was clipped by 1 base and J by 4 bases, with 13 bases between them. The CDR3 loop reads CASSLLGGALTGELFF. CDR3 DNA: TGTGCCAGCAGTTTATTGGGCGGGGCCCTCACCGGGGAGCTGTTTTTT.

The CDR3 DNA is TGTGCCAGCAGTTACGGAGTCTCCTACAATGAGCAGTTCTTC. This encodes CASSYGVSYNEQFF. The chain couples TRBV6-5 to TRBJ2-1; D remains unclear. This CDR3 spans 14 amino acids. V shed 2 bases and J shed 0 bases, with 5 bases lying between them. Germline V CDR1 and CDR2: MNHEY, SVGAGI.

The chain uses TRBV27 and TRBJ2-1; 8 nucleotides match TRBD2. There are 16 residues in the CDR3. V lost 6 bases, J lost 2 bases, and 9 bases stayed unmatched. The germline V gene encodes CDR1 MNHEY and CDR2 SMNVEV (reference sequence). This CDR3 is CASSSVSRGAYNEQFF. Here the CDR3 DNA reads TGTGCCAGCAGCAGCGTCTCGCGGGGGGCCTACAATGAGCAGTTCTTC.